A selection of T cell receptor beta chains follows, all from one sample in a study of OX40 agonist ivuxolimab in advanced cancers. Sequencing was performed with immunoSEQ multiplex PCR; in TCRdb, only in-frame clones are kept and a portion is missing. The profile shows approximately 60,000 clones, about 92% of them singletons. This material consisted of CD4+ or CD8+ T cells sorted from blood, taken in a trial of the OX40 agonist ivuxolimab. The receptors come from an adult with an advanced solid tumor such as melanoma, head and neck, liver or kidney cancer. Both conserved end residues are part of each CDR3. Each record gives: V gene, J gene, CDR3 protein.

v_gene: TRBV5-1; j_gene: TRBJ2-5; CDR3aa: CASSLIAASGQETQYF
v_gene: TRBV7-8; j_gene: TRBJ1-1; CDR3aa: CASSGYGRGNTEAFF
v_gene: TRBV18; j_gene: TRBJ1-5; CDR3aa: CASSPTYDQPQHF
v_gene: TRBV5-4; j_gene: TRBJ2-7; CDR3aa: CASSSGLAGGSYEQYF
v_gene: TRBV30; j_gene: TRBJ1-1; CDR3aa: CAWNPGGYTEAFF
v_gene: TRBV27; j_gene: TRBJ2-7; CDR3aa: CANGRIQGGGPSYEQYF
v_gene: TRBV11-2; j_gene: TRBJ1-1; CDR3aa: CASSPALGQGAGNTEAFF
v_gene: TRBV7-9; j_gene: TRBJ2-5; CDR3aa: CASSLPGQGGETQYF
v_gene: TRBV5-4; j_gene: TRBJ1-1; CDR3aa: CASSLGSGGTEAFF
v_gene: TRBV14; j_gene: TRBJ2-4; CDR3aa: CASSLTENIQYF
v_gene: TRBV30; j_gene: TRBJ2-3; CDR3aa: CAWSINLSTDTQYF
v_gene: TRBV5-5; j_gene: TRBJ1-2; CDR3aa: CASSSAGQGGIYGYTF
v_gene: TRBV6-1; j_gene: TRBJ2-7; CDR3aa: CASNDRGREYEQYF
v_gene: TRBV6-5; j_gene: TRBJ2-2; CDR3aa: CASTLRTANTGELFF
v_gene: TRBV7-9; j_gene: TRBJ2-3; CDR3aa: CASSSRRAGGTDTQYF
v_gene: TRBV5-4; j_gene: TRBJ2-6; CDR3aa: CASSPPGGSGANVLTF
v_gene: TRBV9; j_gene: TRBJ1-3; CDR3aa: CASSVALGNTIYF
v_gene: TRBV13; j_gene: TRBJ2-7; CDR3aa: CASSLRRQAAAYEQYF
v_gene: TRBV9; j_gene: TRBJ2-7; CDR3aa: CASSTGQGVFYEQYF
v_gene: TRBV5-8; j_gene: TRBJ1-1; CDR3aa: CASSPGTDTEAFF
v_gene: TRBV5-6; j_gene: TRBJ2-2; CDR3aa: CASSTGTGGTGELFF
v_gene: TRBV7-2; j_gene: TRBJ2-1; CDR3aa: CASSLLSGGGVKQFF
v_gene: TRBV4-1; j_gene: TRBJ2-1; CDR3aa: CASSDSSGSVRWGSYNEQFF
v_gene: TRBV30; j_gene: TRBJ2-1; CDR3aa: CAWGTSGKFF
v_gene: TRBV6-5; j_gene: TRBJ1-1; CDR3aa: CASTDRVSTEAFF
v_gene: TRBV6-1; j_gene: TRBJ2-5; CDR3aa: CASSPTQGRGETQYF
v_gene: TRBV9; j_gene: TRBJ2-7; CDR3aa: CASSGGVAYEQYF
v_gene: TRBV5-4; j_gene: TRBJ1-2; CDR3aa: CASSEGRNYGYTF
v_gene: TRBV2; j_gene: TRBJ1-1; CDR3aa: CASRQGAGGEAFF
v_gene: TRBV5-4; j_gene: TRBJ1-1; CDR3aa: CASSRPLGTEAFF
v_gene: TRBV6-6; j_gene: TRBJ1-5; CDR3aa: CASSGSQGVNQPQHF
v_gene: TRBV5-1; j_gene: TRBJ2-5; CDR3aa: CASSFSGGGETQYF
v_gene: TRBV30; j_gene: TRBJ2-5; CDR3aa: CAWSVLAGGPGETQYF
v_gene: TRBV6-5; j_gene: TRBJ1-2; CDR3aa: CASSSQGPGGYTF
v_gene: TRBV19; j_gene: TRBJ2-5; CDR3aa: CASSETGTGRETQYF
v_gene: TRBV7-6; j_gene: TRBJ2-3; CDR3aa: CASSSGRGQITDTQYF
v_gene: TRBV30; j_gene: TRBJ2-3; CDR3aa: CAWSLGGTDTQYF
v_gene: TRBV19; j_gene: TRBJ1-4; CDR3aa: CASSIFLGQGEKLFF
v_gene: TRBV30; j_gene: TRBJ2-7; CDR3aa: CAWSVSSSYEQYF